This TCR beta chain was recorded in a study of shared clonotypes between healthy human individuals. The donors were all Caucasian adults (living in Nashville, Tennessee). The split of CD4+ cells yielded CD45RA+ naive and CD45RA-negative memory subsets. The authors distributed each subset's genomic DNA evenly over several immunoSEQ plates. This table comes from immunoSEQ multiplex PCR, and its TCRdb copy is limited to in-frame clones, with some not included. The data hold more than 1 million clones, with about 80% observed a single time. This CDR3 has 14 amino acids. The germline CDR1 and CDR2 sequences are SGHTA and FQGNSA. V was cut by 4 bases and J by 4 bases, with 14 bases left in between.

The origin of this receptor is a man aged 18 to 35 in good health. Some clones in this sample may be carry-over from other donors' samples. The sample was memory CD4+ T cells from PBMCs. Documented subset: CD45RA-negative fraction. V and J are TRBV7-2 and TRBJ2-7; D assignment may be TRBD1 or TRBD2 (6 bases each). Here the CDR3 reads CASSWTQGRYEQYF. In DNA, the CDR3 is TGTGCCAGCAGCTGGACTCAGGGGAGGTACGAGCAGTACTTC.